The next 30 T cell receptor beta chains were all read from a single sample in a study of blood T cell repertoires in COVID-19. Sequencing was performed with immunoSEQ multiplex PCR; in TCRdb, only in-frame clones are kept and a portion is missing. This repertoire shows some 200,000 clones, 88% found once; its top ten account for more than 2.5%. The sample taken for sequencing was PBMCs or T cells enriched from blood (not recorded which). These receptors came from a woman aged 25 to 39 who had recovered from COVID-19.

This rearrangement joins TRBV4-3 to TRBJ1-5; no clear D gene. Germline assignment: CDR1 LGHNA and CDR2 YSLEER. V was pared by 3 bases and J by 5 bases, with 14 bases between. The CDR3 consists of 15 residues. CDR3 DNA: TGCGCCAGCAGCCAGTCCCAAGCCGGTTATCAGCCCCAGCATTTT. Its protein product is CASSQSQAGYQPQHF.

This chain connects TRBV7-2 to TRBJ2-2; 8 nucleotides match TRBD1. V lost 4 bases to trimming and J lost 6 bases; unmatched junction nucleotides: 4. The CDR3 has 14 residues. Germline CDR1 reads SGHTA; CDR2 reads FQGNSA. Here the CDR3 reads CASSSWTGPGELFF. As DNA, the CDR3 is TGTGCCAGCAGCTCTTGGACAGGGCCCGGGGAGCTGTTTTTT.

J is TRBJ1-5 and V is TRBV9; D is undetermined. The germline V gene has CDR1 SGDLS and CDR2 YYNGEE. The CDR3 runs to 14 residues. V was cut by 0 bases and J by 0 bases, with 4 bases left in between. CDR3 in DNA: TGTGCCAGCAGCGTAGGCGATAGCAATCAGCCCCAGCATTTT. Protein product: CASSVGDSNQPQHF.

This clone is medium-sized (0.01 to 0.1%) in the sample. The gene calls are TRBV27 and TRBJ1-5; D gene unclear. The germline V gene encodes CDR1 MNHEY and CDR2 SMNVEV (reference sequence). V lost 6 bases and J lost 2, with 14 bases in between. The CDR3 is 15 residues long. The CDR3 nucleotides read TGTGCCAGCAGGCCTCAACATTTGGGCAATCAGCCCCAGCATTTT. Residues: CASRPQHLGNQPQHF.

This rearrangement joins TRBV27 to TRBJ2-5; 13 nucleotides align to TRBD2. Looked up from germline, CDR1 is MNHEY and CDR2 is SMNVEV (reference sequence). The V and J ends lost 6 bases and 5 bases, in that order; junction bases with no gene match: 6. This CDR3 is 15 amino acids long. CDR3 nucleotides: TGTGCCAGCAGGGGACTAGCGGGGTTTTTGGAGACCCAGTACTTC. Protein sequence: CASRGLAGFLETQYF.

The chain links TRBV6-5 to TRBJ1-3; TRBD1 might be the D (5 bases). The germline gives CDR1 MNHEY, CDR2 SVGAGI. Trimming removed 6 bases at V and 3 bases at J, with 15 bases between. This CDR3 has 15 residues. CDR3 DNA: TGTGCCAGCAGGCCCGGACAACAGGTTGGAAACACCATATATTTT. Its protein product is CASRPGQQVGNTIYF.

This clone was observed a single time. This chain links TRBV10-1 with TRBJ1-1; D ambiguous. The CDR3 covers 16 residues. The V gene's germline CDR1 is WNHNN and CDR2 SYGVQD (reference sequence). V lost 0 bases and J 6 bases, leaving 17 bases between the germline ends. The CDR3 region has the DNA TGCGCCAGCAGTGAGTCGAGGGTAATAGGGTTGGCTGAAGCTTTCTTT. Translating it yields CASSESRVIGLAEAFF.

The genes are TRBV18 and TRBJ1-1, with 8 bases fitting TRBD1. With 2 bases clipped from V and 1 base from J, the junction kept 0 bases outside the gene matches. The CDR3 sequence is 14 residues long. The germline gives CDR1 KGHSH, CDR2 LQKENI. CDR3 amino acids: CASSPGTGNTEAFF. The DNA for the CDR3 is TGTGCCAGCTCACCAGGGACAGGGAACACTGAAGCTTTCTTT. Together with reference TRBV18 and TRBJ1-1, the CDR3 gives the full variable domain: NAGVMQNPRHLVRRRGQEARLRCSPMKGHSHVYWYRQLPEEGLKFMVYLQKENIIDESGMPKERFSAEFPKEGPSILRIQQVVRGDSAAYFCASSPGTGNTEAFFGQGTRLTVV.

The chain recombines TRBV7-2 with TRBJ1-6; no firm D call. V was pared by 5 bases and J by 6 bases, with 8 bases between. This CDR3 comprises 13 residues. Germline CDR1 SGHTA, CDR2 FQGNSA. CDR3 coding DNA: TGTGCCAGCAGCCTCGGGAGTAATTCACCCCTCCACTTT. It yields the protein CASSLGSNSPLHF.

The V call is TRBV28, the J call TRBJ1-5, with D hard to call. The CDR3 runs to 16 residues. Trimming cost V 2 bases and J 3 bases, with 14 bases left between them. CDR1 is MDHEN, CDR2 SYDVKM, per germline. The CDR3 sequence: CASSLMSLLVNQPQHF. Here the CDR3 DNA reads TGTGCCAGCAGTTTAATGTCACTCCTGGTCAATCAGCCCCAGCATTTT.

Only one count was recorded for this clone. The chain's CDR3 is CASSPGTGAWGEKLFF. The CDR3 nucleotides are TGTGCCAGCAGCCCCGGGACAGGGGCCTGGGGTGAAAAACTGTTTTTT. The rearrangement links TRBV9 to TRBJ1-4; 10 positions agree with TRBD1. The V segment lost 4 bases and the J segment 7 bases; nucleotides outside the gene matches: 10. Per germline, CDR1 SGDLS and CDR2 YYNGEE. The CDR3 has 16 residues.

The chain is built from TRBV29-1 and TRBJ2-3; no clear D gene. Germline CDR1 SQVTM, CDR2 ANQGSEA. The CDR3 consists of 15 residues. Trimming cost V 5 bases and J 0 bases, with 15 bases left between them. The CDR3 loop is CSVLSGDMSTDTQYF. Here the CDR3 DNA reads TGCAGCGTTCTGTCAGGCGACATGAGCACAGATACGCAGTATTTT.

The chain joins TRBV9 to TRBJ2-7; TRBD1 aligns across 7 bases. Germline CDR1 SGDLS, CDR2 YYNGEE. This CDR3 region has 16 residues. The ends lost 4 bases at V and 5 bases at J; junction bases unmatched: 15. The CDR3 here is CASSPQTGRDTHEQYF. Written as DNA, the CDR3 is TGTGCCAGCAGCCCTCAGACAGGGAGAGATACTCACGAGCAGTACTTC. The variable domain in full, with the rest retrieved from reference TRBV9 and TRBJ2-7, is DSGVTQTPKHLITATGQRVTLRCSPRSGDLSVYWYQQSLDQGLQFLIQYYNGEERAKGNILERFSAQQFPDLHSELNLSSLELGDSALYFCASSPQTGRDTHEQYFGPGTRLTVT.

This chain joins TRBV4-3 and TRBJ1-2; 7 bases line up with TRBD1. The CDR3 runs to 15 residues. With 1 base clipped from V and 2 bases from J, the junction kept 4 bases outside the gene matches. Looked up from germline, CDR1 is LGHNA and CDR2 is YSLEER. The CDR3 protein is CASSQVLGGNYGYTF. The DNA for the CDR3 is TGCGCCAGCAGCCAAGTACTAGGGGGCAACTATGGCTACACCTTC.

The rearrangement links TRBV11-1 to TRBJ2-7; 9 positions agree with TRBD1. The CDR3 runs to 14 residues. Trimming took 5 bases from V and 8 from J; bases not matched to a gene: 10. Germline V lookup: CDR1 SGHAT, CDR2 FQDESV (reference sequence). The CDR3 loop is CASSLVGQGRKQYF. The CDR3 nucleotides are TGTGCCAGCAGCCTCGTGGGACAGGGTAGGAAGCAGTACTTC.

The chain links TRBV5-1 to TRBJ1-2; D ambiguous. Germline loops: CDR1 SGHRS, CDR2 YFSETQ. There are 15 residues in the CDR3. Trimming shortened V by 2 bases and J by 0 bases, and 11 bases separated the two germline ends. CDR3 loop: CASSFTAGANYGYTF. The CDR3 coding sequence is TGCGCCAGCAGCTTTACAGCTGGCGCTAACTATGGCTACACCTTC.

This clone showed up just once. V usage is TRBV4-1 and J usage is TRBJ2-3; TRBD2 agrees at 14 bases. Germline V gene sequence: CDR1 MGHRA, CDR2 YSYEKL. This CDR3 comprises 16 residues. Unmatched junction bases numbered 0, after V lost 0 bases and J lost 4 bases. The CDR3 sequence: CASSQETSGGADTQYF. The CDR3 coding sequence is TGCGCCAGCAGCCAAGAGACTAGCGGGGGGGCAGATACGCAGTATTTT.

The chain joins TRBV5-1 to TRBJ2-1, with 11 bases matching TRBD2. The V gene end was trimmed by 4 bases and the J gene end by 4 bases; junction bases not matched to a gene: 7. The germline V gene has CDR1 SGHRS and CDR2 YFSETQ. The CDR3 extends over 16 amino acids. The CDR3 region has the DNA TGCGCCAGCAGCACTACGACTAGCGGGAATTACAATGAGCAGTTCTTC. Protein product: CASSTTTSGNYNEQFF.

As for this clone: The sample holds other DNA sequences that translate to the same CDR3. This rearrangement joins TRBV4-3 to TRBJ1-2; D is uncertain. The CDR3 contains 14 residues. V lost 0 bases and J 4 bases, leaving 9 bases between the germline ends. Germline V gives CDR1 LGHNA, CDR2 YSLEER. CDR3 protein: CASSQDRVGYGYTF. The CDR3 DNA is TGCGCCAGCAGCCAAGATCGGGTGGGCTATGGCTACACCTTC.

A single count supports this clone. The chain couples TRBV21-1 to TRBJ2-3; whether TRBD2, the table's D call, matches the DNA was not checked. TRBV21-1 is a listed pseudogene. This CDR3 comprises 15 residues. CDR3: CASSKANSRPDTQYF. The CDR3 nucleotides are TGTGCCAGCAGCAAAGCTAATAGCCGACCGGATACGCAGTATTTT.

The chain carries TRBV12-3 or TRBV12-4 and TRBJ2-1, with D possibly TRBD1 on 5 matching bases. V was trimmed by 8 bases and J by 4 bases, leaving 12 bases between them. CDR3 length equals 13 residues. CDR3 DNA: TGTGCCAGCCGAGACAGTACTTACAATGAGCAGTTCTTC. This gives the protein CASRDSTYNEQFF.

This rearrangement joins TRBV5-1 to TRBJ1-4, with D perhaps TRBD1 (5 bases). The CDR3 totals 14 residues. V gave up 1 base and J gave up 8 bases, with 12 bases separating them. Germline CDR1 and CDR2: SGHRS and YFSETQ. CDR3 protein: CASSLIGQGEKLFF. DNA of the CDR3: TGCGCCAGCAGCTTGATCGGACAAGGGGAAAAACTGTTTTTT.

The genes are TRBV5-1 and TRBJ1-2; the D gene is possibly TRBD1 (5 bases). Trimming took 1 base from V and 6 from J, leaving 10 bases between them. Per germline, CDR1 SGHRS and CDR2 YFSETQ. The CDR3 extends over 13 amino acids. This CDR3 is CASSLQGWDGYTF. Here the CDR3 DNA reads TGCGCCAGCAGCTTGCAGGGCTGGGATGGCTACACCTTC.

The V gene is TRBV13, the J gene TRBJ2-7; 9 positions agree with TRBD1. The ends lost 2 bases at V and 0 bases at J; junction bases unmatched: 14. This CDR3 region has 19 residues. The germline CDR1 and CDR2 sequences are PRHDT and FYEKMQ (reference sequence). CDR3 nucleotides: TGTGCCAGCAGCTTATACATTTGTAGGCCGGGACAGGGCTCCTACGAGCAGTACTTC. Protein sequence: CASSLYICRPGQGSYEQYF. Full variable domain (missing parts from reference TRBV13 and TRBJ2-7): AAGVIQSPRHLIKEKRETATLKCYPIPRHDTVYWYQQGPGQDPQFLISFYEKMQSDKGSIPDRFSAQQFSDYHSELNMSSLELGDSALYFCASSLYICRPGQGSYEQYFGPGTRLTVT.

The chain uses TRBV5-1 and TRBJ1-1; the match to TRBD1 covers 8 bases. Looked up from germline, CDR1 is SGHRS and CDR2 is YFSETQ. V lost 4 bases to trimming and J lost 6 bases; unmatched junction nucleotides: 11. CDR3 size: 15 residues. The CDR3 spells CASSGSQGVGSEAFF. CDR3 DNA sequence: TGCGCCAGCAGCGGATCACAGGGGGTAGGTTCTGAAGCTTTCTTT.

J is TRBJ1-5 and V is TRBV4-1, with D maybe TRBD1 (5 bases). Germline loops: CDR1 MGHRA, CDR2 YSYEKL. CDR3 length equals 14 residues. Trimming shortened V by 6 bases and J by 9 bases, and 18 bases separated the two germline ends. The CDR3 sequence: CASRPGTGGGPQHF. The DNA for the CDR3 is TGCGCCAGCAGGCCCGGGACCGGGGGAGGGCCCCAGCATTTT.

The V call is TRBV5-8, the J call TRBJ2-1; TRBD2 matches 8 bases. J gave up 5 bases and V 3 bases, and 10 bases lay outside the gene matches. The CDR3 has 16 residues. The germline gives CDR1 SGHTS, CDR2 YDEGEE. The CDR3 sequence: CASSSGGAPINNEQFF. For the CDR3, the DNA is TGTGCCAGCAGCTCCGGGGGGGCCCCCATAAACAATGAGCAGTTCTTC.

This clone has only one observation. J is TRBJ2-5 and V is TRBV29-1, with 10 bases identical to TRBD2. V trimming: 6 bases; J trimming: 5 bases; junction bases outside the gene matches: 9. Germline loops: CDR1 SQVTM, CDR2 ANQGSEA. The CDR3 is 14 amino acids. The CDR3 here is CSVERGGRWETQYF. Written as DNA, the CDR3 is TGCAGCGTCGAGCGGGGGGGCCGGTGGGAGACCCAGTACTTC. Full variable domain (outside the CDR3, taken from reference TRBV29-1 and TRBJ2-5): SAVISQKPSRDICQRGTSLTIQCQVDSQVTMMFWYRQQPGQSLTLIATANQGSEATYESGFVIDKFPISRPNLTFSTLTVSNMSPEDSSIYLCSVERGGRWETQYFGPGTRLLVL.

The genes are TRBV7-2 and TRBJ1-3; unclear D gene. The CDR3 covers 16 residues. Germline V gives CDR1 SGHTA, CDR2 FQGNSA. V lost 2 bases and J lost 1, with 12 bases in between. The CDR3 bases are TGTGCCAGCAGCTTATACTCCGCGGGTTCTGGAAACACCATATATTTT. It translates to CASSLYSAGSGNTIYF.

This CDR3 is CASSSSGELSSPLHF. The CDR3 region has the DNA TGTGCCAGCAGTTCTTCAGGGGAGCTCAGCTCACCCCTCCACTTT. This rearrangement joins TRBV6-5 to TRBJ1-6, with D perhaps TRBD1 (6 bases). CDR1 and CDR2 from the germline V gene are MNHEY and SVGAGI. The V and J ends lost 4 bases and 10 bases respectively, with 17 bases between them. The CDR3 has 15 residues.